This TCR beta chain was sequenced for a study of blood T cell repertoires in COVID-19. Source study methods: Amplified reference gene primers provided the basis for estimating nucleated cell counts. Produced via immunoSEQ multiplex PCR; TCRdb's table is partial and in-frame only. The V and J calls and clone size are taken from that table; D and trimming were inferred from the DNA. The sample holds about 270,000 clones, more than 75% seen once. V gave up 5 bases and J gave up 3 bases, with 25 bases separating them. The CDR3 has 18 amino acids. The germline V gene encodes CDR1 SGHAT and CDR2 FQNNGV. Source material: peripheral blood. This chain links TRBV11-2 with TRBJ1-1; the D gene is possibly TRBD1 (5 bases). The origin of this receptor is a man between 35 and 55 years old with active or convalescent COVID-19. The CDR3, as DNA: TGTGCCAGCAGCGTCATATTCGCGGGTGAGGCGGGGGACACTGAAGCTTTCTTT. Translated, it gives CASSVIFAGEAGDTEAFF.